The 3 T cell receptor beta chains presented below share a single source sample, sequenced in a study of follicular helper T cells after annual influenza vaccination. Using immunoSEQ multiplex PCR, the repertoire was profiled, and TCRdb retains in-frame clones only, with some absent. The sample gives approximately 2,500 clones, approximately 86% of which show up once; less than 3% is in the top ten. Stated time point: 2014-2015 season, pre-vaccination. Specimen: CXCR5+ CD38+ circulating T follicular helper cells from blood, collected on the day of influenza vaccination. As for subset: circulating Tfh, non-naive CD4+CXCR5+PD-1+ (ICOS+CD38+ or ICOS-CD38-). The receptors stem from an adult who received the influenza vaccine.

This chain joins TRBV5-1 and TRBJ2-1; 8 bases are a match to TRBD1. CDR1 and CDR2 from the germline V gene are SGHRS and YFSETQ. V lost 0 bases and J lost 4; bases outside the gene matches: 6. The CDR3 has 16 amino acids. CDR3 in amino acids: CASSLGDRGSYNEQFF. CDR3 DNA sequence: TGCGCCAGCAGCTTGGGCGACAGGGGATCATACAATGAGCAGTTCTTC.

The V gene is TRBV6-4, the J gene TRBJ2-2; perhaps TRBD1 as D (6 bases). V lost 0 bases to trimming and J lost 2 bases, with 7 bases between them. The CDR3 loop spans 15 amino acids. CDR1 is MRHNA and CDR2 is SNTAGT in the germline V gene. Written as DNA, the CDR3 is TGTGCCAGCAGTGACTCGGGACAAAACACCGGGGAGCTGTTTTTT. Translating it yields CASSDSGQNTGELFF.

J is TRBJ1-6 and V is TRBV5-5; possibly TRBD1 for D (5 bases). From germline, CDR1 is SGHKS and CDR2 YYEKEE (reference sequence). Deletions cut 6 bases from V and 6 bases from J, with 13 bases between. The CDR3 length is 14 residues. CDR3 nucleotide sequence: TGTGCCAGCACGCCGGGACTGCTTAATTCACCCCTCCACTTT. Its protein product is CASTPGLLNSPLHF.